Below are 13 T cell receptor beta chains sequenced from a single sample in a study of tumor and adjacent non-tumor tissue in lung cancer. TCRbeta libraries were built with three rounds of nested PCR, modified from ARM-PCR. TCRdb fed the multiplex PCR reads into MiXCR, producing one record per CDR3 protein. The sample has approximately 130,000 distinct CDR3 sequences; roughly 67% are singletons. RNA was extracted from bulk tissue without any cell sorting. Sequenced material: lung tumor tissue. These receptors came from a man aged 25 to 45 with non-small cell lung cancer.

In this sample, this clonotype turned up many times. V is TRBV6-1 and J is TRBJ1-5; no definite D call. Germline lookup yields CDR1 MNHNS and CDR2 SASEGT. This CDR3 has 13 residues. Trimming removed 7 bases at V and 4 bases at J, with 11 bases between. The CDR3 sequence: CASTGLPNQPQHF. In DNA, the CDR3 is TGTGCCAGCACTGGTCTTCCGAATCAGCCCCAGCATTTT.

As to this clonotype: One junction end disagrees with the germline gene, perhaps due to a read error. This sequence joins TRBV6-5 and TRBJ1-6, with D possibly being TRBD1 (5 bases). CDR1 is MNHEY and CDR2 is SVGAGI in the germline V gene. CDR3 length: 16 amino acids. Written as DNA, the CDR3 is TGTGTCAGCAGTTACGGGGGGACGGGCCATAAACCACCCTTCCACTTT. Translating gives CVSSYGGTGHKPPFHF.

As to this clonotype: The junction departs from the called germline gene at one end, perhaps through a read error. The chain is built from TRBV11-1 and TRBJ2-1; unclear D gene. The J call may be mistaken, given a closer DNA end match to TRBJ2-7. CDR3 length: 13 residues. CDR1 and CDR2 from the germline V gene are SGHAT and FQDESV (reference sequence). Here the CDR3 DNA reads TGTCCCAGCAGCTTAGTCTTGTACAATGAGCAGTACTTC. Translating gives CPSSLVLYNEQYF.

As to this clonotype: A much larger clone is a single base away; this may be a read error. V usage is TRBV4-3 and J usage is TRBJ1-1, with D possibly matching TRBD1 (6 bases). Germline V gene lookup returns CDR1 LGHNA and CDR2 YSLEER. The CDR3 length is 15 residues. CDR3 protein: CASSPNQGFGTEAYF. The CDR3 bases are TGCGCCAGCAGCCCAAACCAGGGGTTTGGCACTGAAGCTTACTTT.

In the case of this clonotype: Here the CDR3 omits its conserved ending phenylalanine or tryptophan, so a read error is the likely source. Here the CDR3 DNA reads TGCTCCAGCAGCTTTGGGGGGTTCGATAATTCACCCCTCCACTTG. This gives the protein CSSSFGGFDNSPLHL. The genes are TRBV5-1 and TRBJ1-6; TRBD1 might be the D (5 bases). Germline lookup yields CDR1 SGHRS and CDR2 YFSETQ. This CDR3 region has 15 residues.

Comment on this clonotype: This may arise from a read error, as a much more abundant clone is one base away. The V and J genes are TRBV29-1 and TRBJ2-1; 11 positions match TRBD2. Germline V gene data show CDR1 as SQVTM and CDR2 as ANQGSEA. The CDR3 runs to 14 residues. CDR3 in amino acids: CSYWGTSGGNKQFF. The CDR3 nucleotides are TGCAGCTATTGGGGGACTAGCGGAGGCAATAAGCAGTTCTTC.

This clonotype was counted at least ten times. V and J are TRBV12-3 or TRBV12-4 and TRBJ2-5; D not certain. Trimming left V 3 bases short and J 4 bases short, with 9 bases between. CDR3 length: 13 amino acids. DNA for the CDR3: TGTGCCAGCAGTTTTTCGGGTGGAGAGACCCAGTACTTC. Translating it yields CASSFSGGETQYF.

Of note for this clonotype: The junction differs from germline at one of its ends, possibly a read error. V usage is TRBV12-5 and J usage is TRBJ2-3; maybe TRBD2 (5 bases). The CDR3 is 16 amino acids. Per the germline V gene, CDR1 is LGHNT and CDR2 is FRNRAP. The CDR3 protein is CASGLGLEGGTYTQYF. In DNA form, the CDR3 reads TGTGCTAGTGGTTTGGGCCTCGAGGGTGGCACATATACGCAGTATTTT.

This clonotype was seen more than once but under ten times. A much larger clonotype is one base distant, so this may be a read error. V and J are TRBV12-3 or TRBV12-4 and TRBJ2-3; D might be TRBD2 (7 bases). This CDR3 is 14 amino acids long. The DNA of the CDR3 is TGTGCCGGCAGTGCCACAGGGAGGGCAGATACGCAGTATTTT. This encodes CAGSATGRADTQYF.

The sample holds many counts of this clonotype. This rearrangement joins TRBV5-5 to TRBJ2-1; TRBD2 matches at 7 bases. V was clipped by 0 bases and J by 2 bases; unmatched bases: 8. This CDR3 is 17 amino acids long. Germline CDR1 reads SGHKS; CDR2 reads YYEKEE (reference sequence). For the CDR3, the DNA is TGTGCCAGCAGCTTGGTCCGGGGGAGCGGGACCTACAATGAGCAGTTCTTC. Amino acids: CASSLVRGSGTYNEQFF. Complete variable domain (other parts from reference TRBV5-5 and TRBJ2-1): DAGVTQSPTHLIKTRGQQVTLRCSPISGHKSVSWYQQVLGQGPQFIFQYYEKEERGRGNFPDRFSARQFPNYSSELNVNALLLGDSALYLCASSLVRGSGTYNEQFFGPGTRLTVL.

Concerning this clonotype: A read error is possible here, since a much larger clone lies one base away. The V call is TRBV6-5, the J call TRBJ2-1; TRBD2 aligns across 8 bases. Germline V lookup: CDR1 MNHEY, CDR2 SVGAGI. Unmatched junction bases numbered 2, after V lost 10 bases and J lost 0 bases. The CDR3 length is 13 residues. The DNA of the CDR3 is TGTGCCAACAGCGGGGGCTCCTACAATGAGCAGTTCTTC. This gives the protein CANSGGSYNEQFF.

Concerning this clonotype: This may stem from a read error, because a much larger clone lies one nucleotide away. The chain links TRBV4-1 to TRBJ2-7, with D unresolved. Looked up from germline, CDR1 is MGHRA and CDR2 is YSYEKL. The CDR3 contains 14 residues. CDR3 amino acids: CTSSQEGNSYEQYF. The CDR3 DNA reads TGCACCAGCAGCCAAGAAGGGAACTCCTACGAGCAGTACTTC.

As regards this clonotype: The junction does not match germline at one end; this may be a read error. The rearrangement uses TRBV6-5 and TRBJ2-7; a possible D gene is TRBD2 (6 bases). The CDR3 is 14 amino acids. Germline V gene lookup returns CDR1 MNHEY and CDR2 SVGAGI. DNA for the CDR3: TGTGCCAGCATTTTCCAGGGAGGTCCCTACGAGCAATACTTC. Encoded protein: CASIFQGGPYEQYF.